This TCR beta chain was recovered during a study of T-cell memory formation after mild COVID-19. Germline-derived CDR1 and CDR2 are DFQATT and SNEGSKA (reference sequence). V lost 0 bases to trimming and J lost 4 bases, with 12 bases between them. The CDR3 extends over 14 amino acids. Each CDR3 protein gets one entry after TCRdb re-called the 5' RACE reads with MiXCR. The profile shows about 400,000 distinct CDR3 sequences, approximately 15% of them singletons. Overall study findings and caveats: Day 15 to 85 contractors were CD4/CD8 balanced; later expanders leaned CD4+. For contracting clones, CD4+ ones sat mainly in CM and EM, CD8+ in EMRA.

Notes on this clonotype: As yet, its antigen is unknown.

The clonotype was recovered from a man in his late teens or twenties who had mild COVID-19 (a few samples of this study predate the infection). Cell type and time point are not known. The chain uses TRBV20-1 and TRBJ1-1; D remains ambiguous. Input material: PBMCs or a T cell subset sorted from them (not recorded which). CDR3 DNA sequence: TGCAGTGCTAGAGATCCGGGAGGTAGCACTGAAGCTTTCTTT. Protein product: CSARDPGGSTEAFF.